A selection of T cell receptor beta chains follows, all from one sample in a study of blood T cell repertoires in COVID-19. Sequencing used immunoSEQ multiplex PCR; TCRdb keeps in-frame clones, though not all of them. The sample has hundreds of thousands of clones, approximately 85% seen once; the top ten hold approximately 7.6%. Sequenced input: peripheral blood. These TCRs come from a human donor in a cohort sampled during active COVID-19. Each CDR3 is given with its conserved first and last residue. Fields, in order: V gene, J gene, clone size, D gene, CDR3 DNA, CDR3 protein. The D gene is left open where the match is weak. Size is stated for part of the rows, as once, few or many counts, or as a class when the clone is expanded.

TRBV5-6	TRBJ2-5	-	TRBD2	TGTGCCAGCAGCTTAGGAGCGGGGGCTGAGACCCAGTACTTC	CASSLGAGAETQYF
TRBV7-2	TRBJ2-1	-	TRBD2	TGTGCCAGCAGCTTCAGCCTAGCGGGGGGGCAGCAGTTCTTC	CASSFSLAGGQQFF
TRBV2	TRBJ2-1	-	-	TGTGCCAGCAGCGCAGACGGGTACCCACACAATGAGCAGTTCTTC	CASSADGYPHNEQFF
TRBV19	TRBJ1-5	few	TRBD1	TGTGCCAGTAGCGAAAGGACAGGGGGCAGTCAGCCCCAGCATTTT	CASSERTGGSQPQHF
TRBV6-5	TRBJ1-2	few	TRBD1	TGTGCCAGCAGTTCCCACCTCGACAGGGAGTTTGGCTACACCTTC	CASSSHLDREFGYTF
TRBV15	TRBJ1-2	-	-	TGTGCCACCAGCAGAGCCGCGGTCGACTATGGCTACACCTTC	CATSRAAVDYGYTF
TRBV6-5	TRBJ2-5	-	TRBD1	TGTGCCAGCAGTTACTCTGGGGACAGGCAAGAGACCCAGTACTTC	CASSYSGDRQETQYF
TRBV29-1	TRBJ1-1	-	-	TGCAGCCCTGGACTGGGAATGAACACTGAAGCTTTCTTT	CSPGLGMNTEAFF
TRBV11-3	TRBJ1-1	-	TRBD1	TGTGCCAGCAGCCCGGGACAGGGGAACACTGAAGCTTTCTTT	CASSPGQGNTEAFF
TRBV7-9	TRBJ2-1	-	-	TGTGCCAGCAGCCCCCCCGAAGGGGCGTCCTACAATGAGCAGTTCTTC	CASSPPEGASYNEQFF
TRBV5-4	TRBJ1-4	few	TRBD1	TGTGCCAGCAGCGACCAGGGGGCGGGTATTGAAAAACTGTTTTTT	CASSDQGAGIEKLFF
TRBV3-1/TRBV3-2	TRBJ2-2	-	TRBD1	TGTGCCAGCAGCCAAGTTAATCTTAGGGGACAGGGGGGATCTGGGGAGCTGTTTTTT	CASSQVNLRGQGGSGELFF
TRBV5-8	TRBJ1-2	-	-	TGTGCCAGCAGCTTGAATTGGGCAGAGGGCAGGCCGAGCTATGGCTACACCTTC	CASSLNWAEGRPSYGYTF
TRBV30	TRBJ2-7	-	TRBD2	TGTGCCTGGAGTTTTCCGGGACTAGCGGGAGAGAAAAACTTCTACGAGCAGTACTTC	CAWSFPGLAGEKNFYEQYF
TRBV6-1	TRBJ1-4	-	-	TGTGCCAGCAGTGAAGAGTGGGCGTTGGGTGAAAAACTGTTTTTT	CASSEEWALGEKLFF
TRBV24-1	TRBJ2-2	-	-	TGTGCCACCAGTGATCCAGAGAGCGCGAACACCGGGGAGCTGTTTTTT	CATSDPESANTGELFF
TRBV7-3	TRBJ1-1	-	-	TGTGCCAGCAGCTTAGGCAAGAACACTGAAGCTTTCTTT	CASSLGKNTEAFF
TRBV19	TRBJ1-1	-	-	TGTGCCAGTAGTATAGATGACTGGGCTTTCTTT	CASSIDDWAFF
TRBV12-5	TRBJ2-3	-	-	TGTGCTAGTGGTTTGGAGGGACCACGCGGGATATCAGATACGCAGTATTTT	CASGLEGPRGISDTQYF
TRBV9	TRBJ1-5	-	TRBD1	TGTGCCAGCAGCGGGGGGAACAGGGGCCAGCCCCAGCATTTT	CASSGGNRGQPQHF
TRBV7-2	TRBJ1-5	-	TRBD1	TGTGCCAGCAGCTTAGCTCTCAGGGGGCGCGATCAGCCCCAGCATTTT	CASSLALRGRDQPQHF
TRBV7-9	TRBJ1-5	-	-	TGTGCCAGCAGCGTGGGAGTTCCAAGCAATCAGCCCCAGCATTTT	CASSVGVPSNQPQHF
TRBV12-3/TRBV12-4	TRBJ1-1	-	-	TGTGCCAGCAGTTTATTAGGCAGGGGTTTTTCTTTCTTT	CASSLLGRGFSFF
TRBV7-9	TRBJ1-5	-	-	TGTGCCAGCAGCTTAGGGGCCGATCAGCCCCAGCATTTT	CASSLGADQPQHF
TRBV9	TRBJ1-2	few	-	TGTGCCAGCAGCTCTCGGCTCAGGGGTACCTATGGCTACACCTTC	CASSSRLRGTYGYTF
TRBV6-5	TRBJ2-1	-	TRBD2	TGTGCCAGCAGATTAGGACTAGCGGCCTACAATGAGCAGTTCTTC	CASRLGLAAYNEQFF
TRBV28	TRBJ2-2	-	-	TGTGCCAGCCTACAGGGCCGGACCGGGGAGCTGTTTTTT	CASLQGRTGELFF
TRBV29-1	TRBJ1-5	many	-	TGCAGCGCCATCTGGACAGAAAATCAGCCCCAGCATTTT	CSAIWTENQPQHF
TRBV19	TRBJ1-5	once	-	TGTGCCACCACACCCCAGGGAAACCAGCCCCAGCATTTT	CATTPQGNQPQHF
TRBV18	TRBJ1-1	-	TRBD1	TGTGCCAGCTCACAAACAGGGGAGGCGGCTTTCTTT	CASSQTGEAAFF
TRBV5-4	TRBJ2-5	few	TRBD2	TGTGCCAGCAGTCGCGGGGGGGAGGAGACCCAGTACTTC	CASSRGGEETQYF
TRBV7-3	TRBJ2-5	-	-	TGTGCCAGCAGCTTAAGCCAGAAAGAGACCCAGTACTTC	CASSLSQKETQYF
TRBV11-3	TRBJ2-2	once	TRBD1	TGTGCCAGCAGCTTAATTTCGGGGACAGGGGGGTACACCGGGGAGCTGTTTTTT	CASSLISGTGGYTGELFF
TRBV7-9	TRBJ1-2	-	-	TGTGCCAGCAGCGACGACTATTTAGCGGGAGCTAACTATGGCTACACCTTC	CASSDDYLAGANYGYTF
TRBV5-6	TRBJ1-1	-	-	TGTGCCAGCAGCTTTGCGGGGTTGAGGGACACTGAAGCTTTCTTT	CASSFAGLRDTEAFF
TRBV5-4	TRBJ2-7	once	-	TGTGCCAGCAGCTTGGGACGGTGGGGCCTCTACGAGCAGTACTTC	CASSLGRWGLYEQYF
TRBV13	TRBJ1-1	-	-	TGTGCCAGCAGCTTGACACCAAACACTGAAGCTTTCTTT	CASSLTPNTEAFF
TRBV19	TRBJ2-5	-	-	TGTGCCAGTAGTATTGCGAGGGGGAGGGCTCAGGAGACCCAGTACTTC	CASSIARGRAQETQYF
TRBV4-2	TRBJ2-3	-	-	TGTGCCAGCAGCCAAGAAAGGGGTACAGATACGCAGTATTTT	CASSQERGTDTQYF
TRBV27	TRBJ2-1	-	TRBD2	TGTGCCAGTAGACGGGCTAGCGGGTTCAATGAGCAGTTCTTC	CASRRASGFNEQFF
TRBV5-4	TRBJ1-4	-	-	TGTGCCAGCAGCTTGGCACCAGAAGCAACTAATGAAAAACTGTTTTTT	CASSLAPEATNEKLFF
TRBV10-3	TRBJ2-7	-	-	TGTGCCATCAGTGAGTCTAACCTATCCTACGAGCAGTACTTC	CAISESNLSYEQYF
TRBV7-8	TRBJ1-1	once	-	TGTGCCAGCAGCTTTCCCGATCGGGACACTGAAGCTTTCTTT	CASSFPDRDTEAFF
TRBV19	TRBJ2-6	-	-	TGTGCCAGTAGTATAGATCGGGTGCGGCAATCCGGGGCCAACGTCCTGACTTTC	CASSIDRVRQSGANVLTF
TRBV27	TRBJ1-2	-	TRBD1	TGTGCCAGCAGTGGGGGGACAGGGGCCCCTTGGGGCTACACCTTC	CASSGGTGAPWGYTF
TRBV4-1	TRBJ1-2	-	-	TGCGCCAGCAGCCAGACGGACCCTCGGGGCTATGGCTACACCTTC	CASSQTDPRGYGYTF
TRBV5-8	TRBJ2-3	few	TRBD1	TGTGCCAGCAGCTTGGCCGGGGCAGGGGGCTTACTTACGCAGTATTTT	CASSLAGAGGLLTQYF
TRBV28	TRBJ1-1	-	-	TGTGCCAGCAGTTTATCTTTCCATCGTCGGGTCGACACTGAAGCTTTCTTT	CASSLSFHRRVDTEAFF
TRBV24-1	TRBJ2-3	-	-	TGTGCCACCAGTGTCGCGGCCCCGGGTACGCAGTATTTT	CATSVAAPGTQYF
TRBV19	TRBJ2-7	once	-	TGTGCCAGTAAAAACAGGGATTTCTACGAGCAGTACTTC	CASKNRDFYEQYF
TRBV2	TRBJ1-5	-	TRBD1	TGTGCCAGCACGGACAGGGAGATTCAGCCCCAGCATTTT	CASTDREIQPQHF
TRBV9	TRBJ1-5	few	-	TGTGCCAGCAGCGCCGGAGGTCTCAATCAGCCCCAGCATTTT	CASSAGGLNQPQHF
TRBV27	TRBJ2-7	-	-	TGTGCCAGCAAAACTATAGGAGGCACGCCTGACAGGAGGTACGAGCAGTACTTC	CASKTIGGTPDRRYEQYF